These 18 T cell receptor beta chains were sequenced from one sample in a study of shared clonotypes between healthy human individuals. Naive CD8 cells were CD45RO-negative, positively selected for CCR7, excluding terminally differentiated effector memory CD45RA+ cells. Using immunoSEQ multiplex PCR, the repertoire was profiled, and TCRdb retains in-frame clones only, with some absent. The sample lists about 550,000 clones, roughly 95% occurring once. Specimen: naive CD8+ T cells sorted from blood. These receptors all stem from a woman under 40 in good health.

The rearrangement links TRBV19 to TRBJ2-1; D gene ambiguous. The V end was cut by 7 bases, the J end by 4 bases, with 8 bases between. The germline V gene has CDR1 LNHDA and CDR2 SQIVND (reference sequence). The CDR3 spans 12 residues. CDR3 in amino acids: CASNVGYNEQFF. For the CDR3, the DNA is TGTGCCAGTAATGTCGGTTACAATGAGCAGTTCTTC.

This chain connects TRBV27 to TRBJ2-7; 10 bases are shared with TRBD2. The V and J ends lost 6 bases and 4 bases, in that order; junction bases with no gene match: 6. Per germline, CDR1 MNHEY and CDR2 SMNVEV (reference sequence). The CDR3 extends over 14 amino acids. CDR3 residues: CASRPLAGLYEQYF. The CDR3 DNA sequence: TGTGCCAGCAGGCCACTAGCGGGGCTATACGAGCAGTACTTC.

For the CDR3, the DNA is TGTGCCACCAGCACCGAATTCCTAGGCCCTGCAACTAATGAAAAACTGTTTTTT. It encodes CATSTEFLGPATNEKLFF. This rearrangement joins TRBV15 to TRBJ1-4; D is ambiguous. The CDR3 contains 18 residues. Trimming left V 4 bases short and J 0 bases short, with 18 bases between. The germline V gene encodes CDR1 LNHNV and CDR2 YYDKDF (reference sequence).

This chain uses TRBV19 with TRBJ1-5; a weak D match, TRBD1 (6 bases). The germline gives CDR1 LNHDA, CDR2 SQIVND (reference sequence). The CDR3 has 15 amino acids. Trimming took 4 bases from V and 3 from J, leaving 13 bases between them. CDR3 bases: TGTGCCAGTAGTACAACAGGGCTTTTCAATCAGCCCCAGCATTTT. Translating gives CASSTTGLFNQPQHF.

The V call is TRBV2, the J call TRBJ2-1, with 13 bases that match TRBD2. Germline V gene lookup returns CDR1 SNHLY and CDR2 FYNNEI. CDR3 length: 15 amino acids. V dropped 7 bases and J dropped 3; count of bases not matched to a gene: 3. CDR3 sequence: CASTGLAGDYNEQFF. In DNA, the CDR3 is TGTGCCAGCACCGGACTAGCGGGGGACTACAATGAGCAGTTCTTC.

The chain carries TRBV4-1 and TRBJ2-2; 8 bases align to TRBD2. CDR1 is MGHRA and CDR2 is YSYEKL in the germline V gene. The V and J ends lost 6 bases and 4 bases, in that order; junction bases with no gene match: 7. This CDR3 is built from 15 residues. CDR3 DNA sequence: TGCGCCAGCAGAGAGCGGGAGTACCTCACCGGGGAGCTGTTTTTT. Its protein product is CASREREYLTGELFF.

V usage is TRBV6-5 and J usage is TRBJ2-7; tentatively, D is TRBD1 or TRBD2 (5 bases each). The germline V and J ends were trimmed by 0 bases and 1 base, with 13 bases remaining between them. The CDR3 runs 16 residues. Germline-derived CDR1 and CDR2 are MNHEY and SVGAGI. The CDR3 bases are TGTGCCAGCAGTTACTCCGTTGGGGGACGGTCCTACGAGCAGTACTTC. It translates to CASSYSVGGRSYEQYF.

This chain uses TRBV9 with TRBJ2-7, with TRBD2 identical over 7 bases. CDR3 length equals 15 residues. CDR1 and CDR2 (germline): SGDLS, YYNGEE. V lost 4 bases and J lost 4; bases outside the gene matches: 11. Here the CDR3 reads CASSPGGRAGYEQYF. The CDR3 DNA reads TGTGCCAGCAGCCCCGGTGGGAGGGCCGGGTACGAGCAGTACTTC.

This clone appeared a single time. The chain employs TRBV5-1 and TRBJ1-4, with unresolved D. The CDR3 is made up of 15 amino acids. With 0 bases removed from V and 5 bases from J, the gap between germline ends came to 11 bases. Germline assignment: CDR1 SGHRS and CDR2 YFSETQ. CDR3 sequence: CASSLGAGVNEKLFF. In DNA, the CDR3 is TGCGCCAGCAGCTTGGGAGCCGGGGTAAATGAAAAACTGTTTTTT. Together with reference TRBV5-1 and TRBJ1-4, the CDR3 gives the full variable domain: KAGVTQTPRYLIKTRGQQVTLSCSPISGHRSVSWYQQTPGQGLQFLFEYFSETQRNKGNFPGRFSGRQFSNSRSEMNVSTLELGDSALYLCASSLGAGVNEKLFFGSGTQLSVL.

V is TRBV12-5 and J is TRBJ2-7; unclear D gene. Trimming stripped 4 bases from V and 2 bases from J, with 12 bases between. The CDR3 is made up of 14 amino acids. Per the germline V gene, CDR1 is LGHNT and CDR2 is FRNRAP. The CDR3 protein is CASGSHWLTYEQYF. CDR3 bases: TGTGCTAGTGGTTCCCATTGGCTCACCTACGAGCAGTACTTC. The full variable domain, rest sourced from reference TRBV12-5 and TRBJ2-7, is DARVTQTPRHKVTEMGQEVTMRCQPILGHNTVFWYRQTMMQGLELLAYFRNRAPLDDSGMPKDRFSAEMPDATLATLKIQPSEPRDSAVYFCASGSHWLTYEQYFGPGTRLTVT.

The V gene is TRBV11-2, the J gene TRBJ2-1; TRBD2 might be the D (5 bases). Germline CDR1 reads SGHAT; CDR2 reads FQNNGV. V lost 1 base and J 4 bases, leaving 5 bases between the germline ends. The CDR3 runs 13 residues. CDR3 loop: CASSLGTYNEQFF. In nucleotides, the CDR3 is TGTGCCAGCAGCTTAGGGACTTACAATGAGCAGTTCTTC.

The CDR3 here is CASSLLDQVLDTQYF. In DNA, the CDR3 is TGTGCCAGCAGTTTATTGGACCAGGTCCTGGATACGCAGTATTTT. The gene calls are TRBV28 and TRBJ2-3; the D is unclear. Germline V gene lookup returns CDR1 MDHEN and CDR2 SYDVKM. This CDR3 has 15 residues. The V end was cut by 1 base, the J end by 6 bases, with 14 bases between.

The J gene is TRBJ2-7, the V gene TRBV11-2; a possible D gene is TRBD2 (6 bases). This CDR3 has 13 residues. CDR1 and CDR2 from the germline V gene are SGHAT and FQNNGV. Deletions cut 6 bases from V and 6 bases from J, with 15 bases between. DNA for the CDR3: TGTGCCAGCAGTCAATCGAAAGCGGGCGAGCAGTACTTC. It encodes CASSQSKAGEQYF.

CDR3 DNA: TGTGCCAGCAGCTCCTATCGACAGGAAAGAAAGGTGAGAACTGAAGCTTTCTTT. Residues: CASSSYRQERKVRTEAFF. The chain couples TRBV11-2 to TRBJ1-1, with a possible D match to TRBD1 (6 bases). CDR1 is SGHAT, CDR2 FQNNGV, per germline. V was pared by 4 bases and J by 5 bases, with 26 bases between. The CDR3 contains 18 residues.

The V call is TRBV27, the J call TRBJ1-2, with D tentatively TRBD1 (6 bases). This CDR3 spans 16 amino acids. V shed 2 bases and J shed 8 bases, with 21 bases lying between them. Germline V lookup: CDR1 MNHEY, CDR2 SMNVEV (reference sequence). The CDR3 nucleotides are TGTGCCAGCAGTTTACGGCTTTCAGACAGGCTCCTGGGCTACACCTTC. It encodes CASSLRLSDRLLGYTF.

The rearrangement joins TRBV25-1 to TRBJ2-7, with no clear D. Germline-derived CDR1 and CDR2 are MGHDK and SYGVNS. Trimming removed 1 base at V and 5 bases at J, with 3 bases between. The length of the CDR3 is 11 residues. CDR3 DNA sequence: TGTGCCAGCAGTGAATCCCACGAGCAGTACTTC. Its translation: CASSESHEQYF.

The V and J genes are TRBV6-6 and TRBJ1-1, with 9 bases matching TRBD1. This CDR3 has 16 amino acids. The V gene's germline CDR1 is MNHNY and CDR2 SVGAGI (reference sequence). Unmatched junction bases numbered 10, after V lost 8 bases and J lost 0 bases. The CDR3 region has the DNA TGTGCCAGCGGGCCGGACAGGGGCCGATTGAACACTGAAGCTTTCTTT. It codes for CASGPDRGRLNTEAFF.

The chain links TRBV6-5 to TRBJ1-5; D is undetermined. V lost 5 bases, J lost 4 bases, and 9 bases lay in between. Germline V gives CDR1 MNHEY, CDR2 SVGAGI. The CDR3 is 13 residues long. DNA for the CDR3: TGTGCCAGCAGTCCCATCACAAATCAGCCCCAGCATTTT. This translates into CASSPITNQPQHF.